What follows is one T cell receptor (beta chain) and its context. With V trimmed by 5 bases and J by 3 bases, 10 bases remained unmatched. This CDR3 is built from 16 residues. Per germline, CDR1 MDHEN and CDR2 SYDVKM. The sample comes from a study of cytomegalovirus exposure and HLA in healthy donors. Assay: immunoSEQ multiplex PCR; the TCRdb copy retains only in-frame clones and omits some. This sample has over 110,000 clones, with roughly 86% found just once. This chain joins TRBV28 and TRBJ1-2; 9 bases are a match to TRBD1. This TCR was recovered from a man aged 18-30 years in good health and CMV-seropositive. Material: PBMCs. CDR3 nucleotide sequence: TGTGCCAGCAGTGGGGGACAGGGCACCATACACTATGGCTACACCTTC. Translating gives CASSGGQGTIHYGYTF.